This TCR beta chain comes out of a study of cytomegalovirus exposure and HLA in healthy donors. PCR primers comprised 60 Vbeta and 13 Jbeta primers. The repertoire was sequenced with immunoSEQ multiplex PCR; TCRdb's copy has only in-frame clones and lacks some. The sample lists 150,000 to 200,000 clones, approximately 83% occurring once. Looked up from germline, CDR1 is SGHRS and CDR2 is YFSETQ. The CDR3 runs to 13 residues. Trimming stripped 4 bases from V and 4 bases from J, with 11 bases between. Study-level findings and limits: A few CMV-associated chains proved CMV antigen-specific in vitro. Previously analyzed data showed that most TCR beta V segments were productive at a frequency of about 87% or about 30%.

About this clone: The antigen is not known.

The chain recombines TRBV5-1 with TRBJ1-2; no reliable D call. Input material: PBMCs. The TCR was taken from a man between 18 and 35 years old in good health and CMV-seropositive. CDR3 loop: CASSPTVVYGYTF. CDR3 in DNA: TGCGCCAGCAGCCCTACAGTTGTCTATGGCTACACCTTC.